A single sample is the source of the 2 T cell receptor beta chains below, sequenced in a study of regulatory T cells in long-lasting Graves disease. The time point: newly diagnosed GD, antithyroid drugs for less than 3 months. After RNA was extracted from PBMCs, the TCR library was made from it. In building TCR beta libraries, iRepertoire HTBI primers were used together with Arm-PCR of CDR3 regions. Each CDR3 protein gets one entry after TCRdb re-called the multiplex PCR reads with MiXCR. The sample has about 440,000 distinct CDR3 sequences; roughly 15% are singletons. The same specimen was also included in a second study, on T cells in Graves' hyperthyroidism and ophthalmopathy.

The sample here was peripheral blood mononuclear cells (PBMCs), taken at new diagnosis, from a patient treated with antithyroid drugs. The source is a woman aged 18-35 years with Graves disease.

On this clonotype itself: Just one base apart from a much larger clone, this may be a read error. DNA of the CDR3: TGCAGTGCTAGAGGGGGACAGGCTCAAAACAATGGGCAGTTCTTC. Its protein product is CSARGGQAQNNGQFF. This chain connects TRBV20-1 to TRBJ2-1; 8 nucleotides agree with TRBD1. CDR1 is DFQATT and CDR2 is SNEGSKA in the germline V gene (reference sequence). This CDR3 has 15 amino acids.

The gene calls are TRBV24-1 and TRBJ2-2; D is possibly TRBD2 (6 bases). CDR1 is KGHDR, CDR2 SFDVKD, per germline. This CDR3 region has 16 residues. Between the trimmed V and J ends, which lost 1 base and 5 bases, there was a span of 13 bases. CDR3 sequence: CATSDFPGGGTGELFF. DNA for the CDR3: TGTGCCACCAGTGATTTCCCCGGGGGAGGAACCGGGGAGCTGTTTTTT.